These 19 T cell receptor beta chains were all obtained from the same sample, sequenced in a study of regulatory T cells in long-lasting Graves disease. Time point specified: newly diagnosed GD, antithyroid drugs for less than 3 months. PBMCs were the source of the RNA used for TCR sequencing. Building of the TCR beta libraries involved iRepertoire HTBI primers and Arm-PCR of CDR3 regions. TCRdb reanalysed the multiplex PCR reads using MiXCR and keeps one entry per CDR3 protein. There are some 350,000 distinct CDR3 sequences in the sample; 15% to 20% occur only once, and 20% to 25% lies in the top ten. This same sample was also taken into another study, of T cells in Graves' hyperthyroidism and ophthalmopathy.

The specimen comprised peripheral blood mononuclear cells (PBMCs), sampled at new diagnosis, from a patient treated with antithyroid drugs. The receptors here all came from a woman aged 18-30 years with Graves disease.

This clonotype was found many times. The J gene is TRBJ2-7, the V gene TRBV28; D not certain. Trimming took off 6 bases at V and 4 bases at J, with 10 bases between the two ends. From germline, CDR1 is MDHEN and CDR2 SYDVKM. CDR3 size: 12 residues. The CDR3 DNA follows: TGTGCCAGCAGCCGCCTCCAATACGAGCAGTACTTC. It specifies CASSRLQYEQYF.

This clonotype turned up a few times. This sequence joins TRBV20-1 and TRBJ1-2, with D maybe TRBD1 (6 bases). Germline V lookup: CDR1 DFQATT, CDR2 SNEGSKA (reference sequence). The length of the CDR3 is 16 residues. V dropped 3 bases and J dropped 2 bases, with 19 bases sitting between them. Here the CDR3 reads CSASPYRTDSNYGYTF. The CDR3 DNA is TGCAGTGCTAGTCCTTATCGGACAGATTCCAACTATGGCTACACCTTC.

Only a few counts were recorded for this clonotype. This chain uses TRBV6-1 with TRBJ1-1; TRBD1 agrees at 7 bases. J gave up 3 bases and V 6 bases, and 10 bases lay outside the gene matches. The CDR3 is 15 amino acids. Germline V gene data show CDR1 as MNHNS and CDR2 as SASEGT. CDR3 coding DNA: TGTGCCAGCAGATTTGACCGGGACAGTTACACTGAAGCTTTCTTT. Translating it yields CASRFDRDSYTEAFF.

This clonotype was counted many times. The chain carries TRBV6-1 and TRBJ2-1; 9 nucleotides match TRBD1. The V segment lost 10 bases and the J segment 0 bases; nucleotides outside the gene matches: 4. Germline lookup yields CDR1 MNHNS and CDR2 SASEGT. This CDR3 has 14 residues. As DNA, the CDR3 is TGTGCCATCCAACAGGGGGCCTCCTACAATGAGCAGTTCTTC. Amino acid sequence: CAIQQGASYNEQFF.

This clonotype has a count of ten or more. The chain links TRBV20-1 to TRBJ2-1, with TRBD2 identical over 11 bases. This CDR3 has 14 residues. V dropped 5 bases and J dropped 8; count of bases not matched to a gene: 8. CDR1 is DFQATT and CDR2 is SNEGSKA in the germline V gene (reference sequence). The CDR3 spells CSAPGLADGDEQFF. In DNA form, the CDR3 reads TGCAGTGCTCCGGGACTAGCGGATGGAGATGAGCAGTTCTTC.

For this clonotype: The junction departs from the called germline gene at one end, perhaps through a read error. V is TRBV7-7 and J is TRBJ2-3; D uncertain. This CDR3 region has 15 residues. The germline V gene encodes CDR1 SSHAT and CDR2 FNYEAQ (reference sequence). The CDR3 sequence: CASSLEAGGTDTQYF. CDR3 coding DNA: TGTGCTAGCAGCTTAGAAGCTGGTGGCACAGATACGCAGTATTTT.

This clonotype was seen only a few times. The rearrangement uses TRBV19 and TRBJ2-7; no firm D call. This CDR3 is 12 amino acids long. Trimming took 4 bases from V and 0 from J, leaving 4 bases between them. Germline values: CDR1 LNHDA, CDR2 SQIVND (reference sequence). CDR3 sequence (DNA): TGTGCCAGTAGTACCAACTCCTACGAGCAGTACTTC. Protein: CASSTNSYEQYF. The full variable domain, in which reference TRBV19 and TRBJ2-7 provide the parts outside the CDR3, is DGGITQSPKYLFRKEGQNVTLSCEQNLNHDAMYWYRQDPGQGLRLIYYSQIVNDFQKGDIAEGYSVSREKKESFPLTVTSAQKNPTAFYLCASSTNSYEQYFGPGTRLTVT.

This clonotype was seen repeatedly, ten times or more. The CDR3 spells CASSSSLAGGIQETQYF. For the CDR3, the DNA is TGTGCCAGCAGCTCGTCCCTAGCGGGGGGGATTCAAGAGACCCAGTACTTC. The chain uses TRBV7-2 and TRBJ2-5; 12 nucleotides align to TRBD2. V lost 4 bases to trimming and J lost 2 bases; unmatched junction nucleotides: 8. CDR3 length: 17 residues. Germline loops: CDR1 SGHTA, CDR2 FQGNSA.

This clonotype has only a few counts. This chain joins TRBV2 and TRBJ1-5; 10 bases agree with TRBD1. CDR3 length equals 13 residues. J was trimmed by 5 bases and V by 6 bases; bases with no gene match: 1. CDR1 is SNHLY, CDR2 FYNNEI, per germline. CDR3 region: CASRDRGYQPQHF. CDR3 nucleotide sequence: TGTGCCAGCAGGGACAGGGGGTATCAGCCCCAGCATTTT.

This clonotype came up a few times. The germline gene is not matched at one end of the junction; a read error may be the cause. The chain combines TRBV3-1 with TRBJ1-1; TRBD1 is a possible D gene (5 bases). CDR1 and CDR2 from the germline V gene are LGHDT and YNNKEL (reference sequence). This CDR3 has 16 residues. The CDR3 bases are TGTGCCAGCAGGCAGGCAGGGCAATTTGAATTCCCTGAAGGTTTCTTT. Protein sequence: CASRQAGQFEFPEGFF.

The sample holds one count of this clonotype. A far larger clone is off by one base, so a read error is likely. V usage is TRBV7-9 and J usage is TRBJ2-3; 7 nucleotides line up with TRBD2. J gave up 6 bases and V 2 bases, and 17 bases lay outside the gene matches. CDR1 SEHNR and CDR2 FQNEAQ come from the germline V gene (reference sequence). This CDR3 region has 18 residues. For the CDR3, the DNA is TGTGCCAGCAGCTTAAGCATTCCGGGAGGTGGGAGTAGCGATACGCAGTATTTT. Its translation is CASSLSIPGGGSSDTQYF.

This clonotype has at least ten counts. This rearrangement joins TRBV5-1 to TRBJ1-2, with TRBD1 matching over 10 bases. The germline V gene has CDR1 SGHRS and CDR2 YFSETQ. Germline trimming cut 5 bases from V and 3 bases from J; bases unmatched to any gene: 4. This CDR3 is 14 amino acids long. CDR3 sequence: CASRSTGGHYGYTF. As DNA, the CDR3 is TGCGCCAGCAGGTCGACAGGGGGCCACTATGGCTACACCTTC.

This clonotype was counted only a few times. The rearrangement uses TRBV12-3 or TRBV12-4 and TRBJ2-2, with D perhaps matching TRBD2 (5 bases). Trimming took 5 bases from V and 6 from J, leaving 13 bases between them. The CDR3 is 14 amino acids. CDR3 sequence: CASSLVEGPGELFF. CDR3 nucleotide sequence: TGTGCCAGCAGTCTTGTCGAGGGTCCCGGGGAGCTGTTTTTT.

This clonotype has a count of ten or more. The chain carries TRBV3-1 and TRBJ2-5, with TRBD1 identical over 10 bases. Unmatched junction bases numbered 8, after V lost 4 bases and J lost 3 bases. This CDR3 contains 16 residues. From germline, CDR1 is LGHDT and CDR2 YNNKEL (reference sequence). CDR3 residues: CASSRPGQGRKETQYF. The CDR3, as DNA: TGTGCCAGCAGCCGCCCGGGACAGGGGAGGAAAGAGACCCAGTACTTC.

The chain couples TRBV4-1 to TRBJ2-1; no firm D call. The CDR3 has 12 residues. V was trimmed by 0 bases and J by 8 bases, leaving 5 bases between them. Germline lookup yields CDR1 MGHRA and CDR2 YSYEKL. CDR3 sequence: CASSQDWYEQFF. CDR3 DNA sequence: TGCGCCAGCAGCCAAGATTGGTATGAGCAGTTCTTC.

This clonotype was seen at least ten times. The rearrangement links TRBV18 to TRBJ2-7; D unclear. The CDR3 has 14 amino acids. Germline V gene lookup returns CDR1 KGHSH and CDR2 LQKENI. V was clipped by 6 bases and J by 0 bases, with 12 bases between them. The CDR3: CASSRDLSSYEQYF. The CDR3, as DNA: TGTGCCAGCTCCCGAGACCTCAGCTCCTACGAGCAGTACTTC.

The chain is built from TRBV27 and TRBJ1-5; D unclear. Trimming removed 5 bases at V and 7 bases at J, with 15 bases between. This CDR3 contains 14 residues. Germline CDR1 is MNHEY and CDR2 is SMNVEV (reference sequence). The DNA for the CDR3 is TGTGCCAGCAGTCAGGAGGGAATGCGCCAGCCCCAGCATTTT. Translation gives CASSQEGMRQPQHF.

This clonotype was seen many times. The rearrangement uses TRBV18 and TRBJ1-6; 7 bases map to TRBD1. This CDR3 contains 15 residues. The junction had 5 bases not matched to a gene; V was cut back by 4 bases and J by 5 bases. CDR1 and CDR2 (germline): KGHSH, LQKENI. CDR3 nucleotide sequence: TGTGCCAGCTCACGGGGACAGCCAGATAATTCACCCCTCCACTTT. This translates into CASSRGQPDNSPLHF.

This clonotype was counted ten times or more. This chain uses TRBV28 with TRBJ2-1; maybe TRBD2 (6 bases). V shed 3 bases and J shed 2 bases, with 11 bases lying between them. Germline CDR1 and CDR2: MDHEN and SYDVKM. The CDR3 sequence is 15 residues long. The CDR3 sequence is CASSLDGSPYNEQFF. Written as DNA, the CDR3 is TGTGCCAGCAGTTTGGACGGGAGCCCCTACAATGAGCAGTTCTTC.